The present TCR beta chain was sequenced within a study of T cell responses to AZD1222 COVID-19 vaccine. Findings and caveats of the study: Sampling that yielded the repertoires occurred only after the peak T cell response. Seropositive at baseline were only a handful of AZD1222 recipients. After two AZD1222 doses, spike-specific TCR breadth and depth rose versus day 0.

CDR3 size: 14 residues. The germline V gene encodes CDR1 LNHDA and CDR2 SQIVND (reference sequence). V lost 1 base and J 0 bases, leaving 6 bases between the germline ends. Sequencing was performed with immunoSEQ multiplex PCR; in TCRdb, only in-frame clones are kept and a portion is missing. The sample consists of about 100,000 clones, about 92% of them appearing once. Note on this clone: The antigen is undetermined.

The input for sequencing was peripheral blood, taken 28 days after the second AZD1222 dose. The TCR sequence derives from an adult who received the AZD1222 COVID-19 vaccine. The chain carries TRBV19 and TRBJ1-2; D is undetermined. This CDR3 reads CASSIGTTNYGYTF. CDR3 DNA: TGTGCCAGTAGTATAGGTACGACTAACTATGGCTACACCTTC. Together with reference TRBV19 and TRBJ1-2, the CDR3 gives the full variable domain: DGGITQSPKYLFRKEGQNVTLSCEQNLNHDAMYWYRQDPGQGLRLIYYSQIVNDFQKGDIAEGYSVSREKKESFPLTVTSAQKNPTAFYLCASSIGTTNYGYTFGSGTRLTVV.